This passage covers 3 T cell receptor beta chains from one sample sequenced in a study of cytomegalovirus exposure and HLA in healthy donors. Generated by immunoSEQ multiplex PCR, the TCRdb table keeps only in-frame clones and is missing some. Here the sample spans 150,000 to 200,000 clones, about 82% being singletons. The sequenced material came from PBMCs. The receptor source for this set is a woman younger than 30 in good health and CMV-seronegative.

This chain uses TRBV5-5 with TRBJ2-7; 13 nucleotides align to TRBD2. J gave up 4 bases and V 4 bases, and 17 bases lay outside the gene matches. The CDR3 runs to 19 residues. The V gene's germline CDR1 is SGHKS and CDR2 YYEKEE (reference sequence). The CDR3 DNA sequence: TGTGCCAGCAGCCTGGAGGCAAGGACTAGCGGGAGCGGGAGGTACGAGCAGTACTTC. Amino acid sequence: CASSLEARTSGSGRYEQYF.

The chain uses TRBV4-1 and TRBJ1-2, with 7 bases matching TRBD1. CDR3 length: 16 amino acids. Unmatched junction bases numbered 9, after V lost 4 bases and J lost 1 base. CDR1 and CDR2 (germline): MGHRA, YSYEKL. CDR3 nucleotide sequence: TGCGCCAGCAGCCGAAATCCCGGGACAGTTAACTATGGCTACACCTTC. Translating it yields CASSRNPGTVNYGYTF.

The chain recombines TRBV2 with TRBJ2-1; the D gene is possibly TRBD1 (6 bases). Germline CDR1 reads SNHLY; CDR2 reads FYNNEI. V lost 6 bases to trimming and J lost 8 bases, with 17 bases between them. CDR3 length: 14 residues. For the CDR3, the DNA is TGTGCCAGCAGGGGGACATGGGTTCTTTATGAGCAGTTCTTC. Translating it yields CASRGTWVLYEQFF. Full variable domain (outside the CDR3, taken from reference TRBV2 and TRBJ2-1): EPEVTQTPSHQVTQMGQEVILRCVPISNHLYFYWYRQILGQKVEFLVSFYNNEISEKSEIFDDQFSVERPDGSNFTLKIRSTKLEDSAMYFCASRGTWVLYEQFFGPGTRLTVL.